This is a list of T cell receptor beta chains from one sample in a study of T cells in Graves' hyperthyroidism and ophthalmopathy. TCRdb reanalysed the multiplex PCR reads using MiXCR and keeps one entry per CDR3 protein. Of more than 550,000 distinct CDR3 sequences in the sample, roughly 17% were seen once. Sequencing was performed on blood. Receptors originate from a middle-aged man with Graves' hyperthyroidism. Each CDR3 is given with its conserved first and last residue. A D gene is named only where the DNA matches it firmly. Clone sizes are given selectively: once, few, many, or a class where the clone is expanded.

>TRBV6-2/TRBV6-3|13|few|TRBD1|TRBJ2-7
CASSSDRGLEQYF
TGTGCCAGCAGTTCGGACAGGGGTCTCGAGCAGTACTTC
>TRBV7-6|16|many|TRBD1|TRBJ1-6
CASSPTRDRGSSPLHF
TGTGCCAGCAGCCCAACCCGGGACAGGGGGTCTTCACCCCTCCACTTT
>TRBV7-2|14|many|.|TRBJ2-7
CASSLGRQRDEQYF
TGTGCCAGCAGCTTAGGGCGACAGCGCGACGAGCAGTACTTC
>TRBV6-2/TRBV6-3|15|many|TRBD1|TRBJ2-2
CASSYGTGASGELFF
TGTGCCAGCAGTTACGGGACAGGGGCATCGGGGGAGCTGTTTTTT
>TRBV30|12|few|.|TRBJ2-3
CAWTQSTDTQYF
TGTGCCTGGACCCAGAGCACAGATACGCAGTATTTT
>TRBV10-2|17|.|TRBD2|TRBJ2-3
CASSSAGASGSTDTQYF
TGTGCCAGCAGTTCTGCTGGGGCTAGCGGCAGCACAGATACGCAGTATTTT
>TRBV28|15|many|.|TRBJ1-6
CASSLGSSYNSPLHF
TGTGCCAGCAGTTTAGGGAGCTCCTATAATTCACCCCTCCACTTT
>TRBV29-1|11|.|.|TRBJ2-2
CSGTSRGVVFF
TGCAGCGGCACCTCGAGGGGGGTGGTGTTTTTT
>TRBV4-3|15|few|.|TRBJ1-1
CASSQVGYMNTEAFF
TGCGCCAGCAGCCAAGTCGGTTACATGAACACTGAAGCTTTCTTT
>TRBV5-1|15|many|TRBD1|TRBJ2-7
CASSLGGTGMNEQYF
TGCGCCAGCAGCTTGGGAGGGACAGGGATGAACGAGCAGTACTTC
>TRBV9|12|many|.|TRBJ2-1
CASSVDYNEQFF
TGTGCCAGCAGTGTCGATTACAATGAGCAGTTCTTC
>TRBV11-2|11|.|.|TRBJ2-7
CASSSYPEQYF
TGTGCCAGCAGCTCTTATCCCGAGCAGTACTTC
>TRBV12-3/TRBV12-4|14|few|.|TRBJ1-5
CASSPASPNQPQHF
TGTGCCAGCAGCCCCGCCAGCCCCAATCAGCCCCAGCATTTT
>TRBV7-2|16|many|TRBD2|TRBJ2-1
CASSLTLAGGPGEQFF
TGTGCCAGCAGCCTAACACTAGCGGGAGGCCCAGGGGAGCAGTTCTTC
>TRBV20-1|13|.|TRBD1|TRBJ1-1
CSARWDRSTEAFF
TGCAGTGCTAGGTGGGACAGATCCACTGAAGCTTTCTTT
>TRBV6-2/TRBV6-3|15|few|.|TRBJ2-1
CASSLHMGGNNEQFF
TGTGCCAGCAGCCTTCACATGGGCGGAAACAATGAGCAGTTCTTC
>TRBV7-2|14|.|.|TRBJ2-1
CASSVGHSNNEQFF
TGTGCCAGCAGCGTGGGACATAGCAACAATGAGCAGTTCTTC
>TRBV9|14|many|.|TRBJ2-7
CASSVGVLFYEQYF
TGTGCCAGCAGCGTAGGGGTGTTATTCTACGAGCAGTACTTC
>TRBV28|10|many|.|TRBJ1-1
CASVNHEAFF
TGTGCCAGCGTAAACCATGAAGCTTTCTTT
>TRBV11-2|15|.|TRBD1|TRBJ1-1
CASSPGQGRTLRAFF
TGTGCCAGCAGCCCGGGACAGGGCAGAACACTGAGGGCTTTCTTT
>TRBV27|16|many|TRBD2|TRBJ2-2
CASSALAGGVTGELFF
TGTGCCAGCAGTGCACTAGCGGGAGGGGTCACCGGGGAGCTGTTTTTT
>TRBV6-1|14|.|.|TRBJ2-1
CASRRVRVANEQFF
TGTGCCAGCAGGAGGGTGAGGGTTGCAAATGAGCAGTTCTTC
>TRBV24-1|16|many|.|TRBJ2-6
CATSDPRARGANVLTF
TGTGCCACCAGTGATCCGCGGGCACGTGGGGCCAACGTCCTGACTTTC
>TRBV2|15|many|.|TRBJ2-2
CASRGRNSNTGELFF
TGTGCCAGCAGGGGACGTAACTCGAACACCGGGGAGCTGTTTTTT
>TRBV6-1|14|many|.|TRBJ1-5
CASSLGHSKQPQHF
TGTGCCAGCAGTCTCGGGCATTCAAAGCAGCCCCAGCATTTT
>TRBV6-1|13|.|.|TRBJ1-1
CATLSVTNTEAFF
TGTGCCACCCTCAGCGTCACAAACACTGAAGCTTTCTTT
>TRBV6-1|16|few|.|TRBJ2-3
CASSTPYGSHTDTQYF
TGTGCCAGCAGCACCCCTTACGGCAGCCACACAGATACGCAGTATTTT
>TRBV4-1|16|.|.|TRBJ1-2
CASSQHPEGEGSGYTF
TGCGCCAGCAGCCAACACCCAGAGGGGGAGGGCTCAGGCTACACCTTC
>TRBV20-1|15|.|TRBD2|TRBJ2-1
CSARDASGRANEQFF
TGCAGTGCTAGAGATGCTAGCGGGAGGGCCAATGAGCAGTTCTTC
>TRBV12-3/TRBV12-4|12|many|.|TRBJ2-7
CASGTGLYEQYF
TGTGCCAGCGGAACGGGACTCTACGAGCAGTACTTC
>TRBV2|14|many|.|TRBJ1-2
CASNPWTAGYGYTF
TGTGCCAGCAATCCCTGGACAGCAGGCTATGGCTACACCTTC
>TRBV9|16|many|TRBD2|TRBJ2-3
CASSVVSSGRSDTQYF
TGTGCCAGCAGCGTAGTGAGTAGCGGGAGGTCAGATACGCAGTATTTT
>TRBV25-1|16|many|TRBD1|TRBJ1-5
CASSDAYGQGNQPQHF
TGTGCCAGCAGTGATGCCTACGGACAGGGGAATCAGCCCCAGCATTTT
>TRBV6-1|14|.|TRBD1|TRBJ1-2
CASSDRDSARGYTF
TGTGCCAGCAGCGACCGGGACAGCGCGCGGGGCTACACCTTC
>TRBV7-2|15|few|.|TRBJ1-3
CASSSPLGSGNTIYF
TGTGCCAGCAGCTCTCCCCTGGGCTCTGGAAACACCATATATTTT
>TRBV5-4|13|.|.|TRBJ1-4
CASRMWNNEKLFF
TGTGCCAGCAGGATGTGGAATAATGAAAAACTGTTTTTT
>TRBV7-6|15|few|.|TRBJ2-2
CASSLYPRGTGELFF
TGTGCCAGCAGCTTATACCCGCGAGGGACCGGGGAGCTGTTTTTT
>TRBV20-1|13|many|TRBD1|TRBJ1-1
CSAEDRVNTEAFF
TGCAGTGCGGAGGACAGGGTGAACACTGAAGCTTTCTTT